The sequence of this TCR beta chain was determined in a study of human CD8 memory T cell subsets (dated by TCRdb to the early 2020s). Broadly, across the study: TCRbeta repertoires of stem-like (TSTEM), progenitor exhausted-like (TPEX) and effector memory CD8+ T cell subsets were compared to assess their clonal relationships. Six donors each provided TSTEM, TPEX and effector memory subsets, and TCRbeta repertoires were obtained from all six.

Peripheral blood mononuclear cells were isolated from healthy donor buffy coats by density gradient separation. Negative magnetic separation using EasySep or MojoSort CD8+ T cell isolation kits was how the study enriched total CD8+ T cells. For each subset, total RNA was extracted using an RNeasy Mini Kit from duplicate vials of some 140,000 sorted CD8+ T cells. PBMCs were used either fresh or after cryopreservation in fetal bovine serum containing approximately 11% DMSO. CD8+ T cell subsets were sorted to purity by fluorescence-activated cell sorting on a FACSAria III. CDR1 DFQATT and CDR2 SNEGSKA were looked up in the germline V gene (reference sequence). The CDR3 holds 15 amino acids from the cysteine to the phenylalanine. There is no recorded DNA. This sample was sequenced with a NextSeq 550. A Human TCR Profiling Kit was used to prepare UMI-labeled 5' RACE TCRbeta libraries. Every TCRbeta library was prepared in parallel with an identical number of PCR cycles. The study's processing was this. Between roughly 3,000 and 18,000 functional CDR3beta clonotypes were contained in each TCRbeta library. MIGEC 1.2.9 handled UMI extraction and consensus assembly, with a minimum of three reads required per UMI. In-frame CDR3beta repertoires were extracted with MiXCR 3.0.3. Each sample was downsampled to 42,000 randomly selected UMIs before diversity metrics were calculated in VDJtools 1.2.1. Repertoire overlap metrics D, R and F2 were calculated in VDJtools for the top 3,000 clones of each sample pair. TCRdb reprocessed the reads into one record per CDR3 protein sequence, lacking DNA. TCRdb's processing, not the authors' own work, is the source of the V and J calls. The data table for this sample lists approximately 5,000 distinct CDR3 sequences. The ten biggest clones cover roughly a quarter of the sample.

Overall study results and their limits: Chao1 estimates suggested greater repertoire diversity in TSTEM than in TPEX subsets, potentially reflecting a broader range of specificities. Clonotypes were shared with effector memory cells by both stem-like subsets, but only minimal overlap was found between TSTEM and TPEX repertoires, suggesting distinct antigen spectra. Normalized Shannon-Wiener diversity was similarly high in TSTEM and TPEX subsets, while effector memory subsets were less diverse by comparison. Sequencing was limited to TCRbeta chains, and the repertoire comparisons were based on roughly 6 donors analyzed with paired t-tests and Bonferroni correction.

This clonotype is large (0.1 to 1%) by its frequency; no count is available. Its antigen remains unidentified. Here the chain combines TRBV20-1 and TRBJ2-3; TCRdb selects TRBD1, and the lack of DNA leaves this call unchecked. The TCR comes from a human donor in good health. The source material was CD8+ effector memory T cells (TEM) sorted from PBMCs. The cell subset or site label, as the study defines it: effector memory CD8 T cells, CCR7- CD45RO+ CD95+. The CDR3 reads CSARSGERESDTQYF.